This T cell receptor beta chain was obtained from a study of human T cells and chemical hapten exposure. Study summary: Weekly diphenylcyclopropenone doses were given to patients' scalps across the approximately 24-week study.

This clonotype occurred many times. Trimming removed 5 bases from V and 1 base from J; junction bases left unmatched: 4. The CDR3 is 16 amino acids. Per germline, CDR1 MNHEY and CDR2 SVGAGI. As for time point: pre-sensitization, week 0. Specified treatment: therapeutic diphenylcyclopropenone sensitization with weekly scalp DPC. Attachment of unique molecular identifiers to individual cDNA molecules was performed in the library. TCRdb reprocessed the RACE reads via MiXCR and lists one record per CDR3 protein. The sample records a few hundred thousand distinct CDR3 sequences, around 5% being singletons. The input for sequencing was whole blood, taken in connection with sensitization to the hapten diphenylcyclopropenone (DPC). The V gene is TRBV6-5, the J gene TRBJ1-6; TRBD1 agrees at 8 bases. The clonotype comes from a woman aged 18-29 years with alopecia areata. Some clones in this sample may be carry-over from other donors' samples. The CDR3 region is CASSEDRVSYNSPLHF. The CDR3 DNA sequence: TGTGCCAGCAGTGAGGACAGGGTTTCCTATAATTCACCCCTCCACTTT.